The 4 T cell receptor beta chains below come from one sample, sequenced in a study of graft-versus-host responses after intestinal transplantation. Clones were read by immunoSEQ multiplex PCR, and TCRdb kept only the in-frame ones, dropping some. Of about 8,400 clones detected, about 74% appear once; the ten largest clones hold roughly 30%. Intraepithelial lymphocytes and lamina propria lymphocytes were released through processing of graft tissue. The sequencing used ileum tissue, collected roughly 490 days after intestinal transplant. These receptors all come from a human patient who received an intestinal transplant, so some T cells may come from the graft donor.

There are a few counts of this clone. The chain couples TRBV9 to TRBJ2-1, with D unresolved. CDR1 SGDLS and CDR2 YYNGEE come from the germline V gene. The CDR3 runs to 13 residues. The V and J ends lost 4 bases and 5 bases respectively, with 10 bases between them. CDR3 nucleotides: TGTGCCAGCAGCCGCACCCCAAACAATGAGCAGTTCTTC. Translation: CASSRTPNNEQFF.

This chain uses TRBV7-9 with TRBJ2-1, with a tentative D call TRBD2 (5 bases). The germline gives CDR1 SEHNR, CDR2 FQNEAQ (reference sequence). V lost 5 bases, J lost 0 bases, and 14 bases lay in between. This CDR3 has 16 amino acids. This CDR3 reads CASSGGNGFSYNEQFF. The DNA of the CDR3 is TGTGCCAGCAGCGGAGGCAACGGGTTCTCCTACAATGAGCAGTTCTTC.

This chain uses TRBV11-2 with TRBJ2-1; TRBD1 agrees at 8 bases. The junction had 10 bases not matched to a gene; V was cut back by 5 bases and J by 7 bases. The germline V gene encodes CDR1 SGHAT and CDR2 FQNNGV. The CDR3 has 15 residues. The CDR3 here is CASSATGGFGNEQFF. The CDR3 DNA is TGTGCCAGCAGCGCAACAGGGGGGTTCGGGAATGAGCAGTTCTTC.

The CDR3 nucleotides are TGTGCCTGGAGTGCCCTGGACCGATACGAGCAGTACTTC. Translating it yields CAWSALDRYEQYF. The rearrangement uses TRBV30 and TRBJ2-7; no definite D call. Trimming stripped 1 base from V and 4 bases from J, with 11 bases between. The germline V gene has CDR1 GTSNPN and CDR2 SVGIG (reference sequence). The CDR3 contains 13 residues.